The clone carrying this TCR beta chain was seen a single time. Antigen: not known. Clones were read by immunoSEQ multiplex PCR, and TCRdb kept only the in-frame ones, dropping some. The repertoire holds over 110,000 clones, with over 85% as singletons. The CDR3 totals 14 residues. V was clipped by 5 bases and J by 0 bases, with 9 bases between them. Germline-derived CDR1 and CDR2 are MNHEY and SMNVEV (reference sequence). The data are from a study of T cell responses to AZD1222 COVID-19 vaccine. Overall study: Second doses at about 4 or about 12 weeks were pooled. Notes on the study in general: Breadth and depth of Spike-specific TCRs rose after two AZD1222 doses. Regions 160-218 and 743-854 dominated among vaccine-associated CD4 TCRs spanning spike. Possibly, clonal diversity was underestimated; donors were largely white British and included more females.

This specimen was peripheral blood, taken on day 0 of AZD1222 vaccination. This chain connects TRBV27 to TRBJ2-3; D is ambiguous. The sequence came from an adult in good health. CDR3 sequence reads: CASSPRTSTDTQYF. As DNA, the CDR3 is TGTGCCAGCAGTCCTCGAACTAGCACAGATACGCAGTATTTT.